These 21 T cell receptor beta chains were sequenced from one sample in a study of beta chain features in type 1 diabetes. Study-wide results and caveats: A moderate, significant TCRB CDR3 shortening appeared in type 1 diabetes across four CD4+ subsets.

No antigen has been identified for these receptors. cDNA synthesis used the whole RNA isolate, giving expressed TCRB sequences. Using immunoSEQ multiplex PCR, the repertoire was profiled, and TCRdb retains in-frame clones only, with some absent. Among fewer than 400,000 clones listed, approximately 9.7% were seen once. Input material: central memory CD4+ T cells from blood. These receptors were taken from a man younger than 40 with type 1 diabetes.

The chain is built from TRBV9 and TRBJ1-3, with unresolved D. The CDR3 spans 14 residues. V dropped 8 bases and J dropped 3 bases, with 15 bases sitting between them. The V gene's germline CDR1 is SGDLS and CDR2 YYNGEE. The CDR3 DNA is TGTGCCAGTCACTCGGGGAGTGGTGGAAACACCATATATTTT. This encodes CASHSGSGGNTIYF.

This clone was detected a few times. The rearrangement uses TRBV19 and TRBJ1-4; no clear D. Germline V gene data show CDR1 as LNHDA and CDR2 as SQIVND (reference sequence). Trimming cost V 1 base and J 0 bases, with 6 bases left between them. CDR3 length: 15 residues. The CDR3 region is CASSIGGSTNEKLFF. CDR3 bases: TGTGCCAGTAGTATAGGGGGATCAACTAATGAAAAACTGTTTTTT.

The chain carries TRBV25-1 and TRBJ2-3; possibly TRBD1 or TRBD2 for D (6 bases each). Germline values: CDR1 MGHDK, CDR2 SYGVNS. V was clipped by 8 bases and J by 5 bases, with 20 bases between them. This CDR3 has 15 amino acids. CDR3 sequence reads: CASVDGGGLRDTQYF. Written as DNA, the CDR3 is TGTGCCAGCGTTGACGGAGGGGGGCTGAGAGATACGCAGTATTTT.

This clone appeared many times. The same CDR3 can be traced to other DNA sequences in this sample. This rearrangement joins TRBV15 to TRBJ2-5; D call uncertain. Per the germline V gene, CDR1 is LNHNV and CDR2 is YYDKDF (reference sequence). V gave up 6 bases and J gave up 3 bases, with 5 bases separating them. There are 11 residues in the CDR3. CDR3 bases: TGTGCCACCAGGCGCGAAGAGACCCAGTACTTC. This translates into CATRREETQYF.

This clone was seen more than once but under ten times. This chain links TRBV11-2 with TRBJ2-3; D not certain. This CDR3 is 16 amino acids long. The V end lost 5 bases, the J end lost 2 bases, and 17 bases lay between the germline ends. Germline V lookup: CDR1 SGHAT, CDR2 FQNNGV. CDR3 amino acids: CASSPNSERITDTQYF. The CDR3 nucleotides read TGTGCCAGCAGCCCCAACTCAGAACGTATCACAGATACGCAGTATTTT.

The rearrangement uses TRBV5-5 and TRBJ2-7; 10 bases fit TRBD2. The trim removed 4 bases at V and 2 bases at J, leaving 9 bases unmatched. The germline V gene has CDR1 SGHKS and CDR2 YYEKEE (reference sequence). The CDR3 loop spans 16 amino acids. For the CDR3, the DNA is TGTGCCAGCAGCGGGAGTAGCGGGGGGCGAACCTACGAGCAGTACTTC. Protein sequence: CASSGSSGGRTYEQYF.

The chain recombines TRBV28 with TRBJ2-7; D not resolved. The V gene lost 3 bases and the J gene lost 2 bases, with 5 bases spanning the gap. CDR1 is MDHEN and CDR2 is SYDVKM in the germline V gene. The CDR3 covers 12 residues. CDR3 nucleotides: TGTGCCAGCAGTTTGAATACCTACGAGCAGTACTTC. Translating it yields CASSLNTYEQYF.

To note about this clone: The junction departs from the called germline gene at one end, perhaps through a read error. This chain links TRBV7-7 with TRBJ2-5, with TRBD2 as a possible D gene (5 bases). The germline CDR1 and CDR2 sequences are SSHAT and FNYEAQ (reference sequence). The CDR3 is 13 amino acids. The CDR3 sequence: CASSLDPGGRPHF. The DNA of the CDR3 is TGTGCCAGCAGCTTAGACCCCGGCGGGCGTCCGCACTTC.

Many counts were recorded for this clone. This rearrangement joins TRBV18 to TRBJ2-5, with D possibly matching TRBD2 (6 bases). The CDR3 has 14 residues. Trimming shortened V by 1 base and J by 0 bases, and 6 bases separated the two germline ends. Per the germline V gene, CDR1 is KGHSH and CDR2 is LQKENI. As DNA, the CDR3 is TGTGCCAGCTCACCACGGAGGGACCAAGAGACCCAGTACTTC. Its protein product is CASSPRRDQETQYF.

The chain recombines TRBV13 with TRBJ2-2; no clear D. Per germline, CDR1 PRHDT and CDR2 FYEKMQ (reference sequence). Trimming removed 0 bases at V and 1 base at J, with 12 bases between. The CDR3 length is 17 residues. The CDR3 reads CASSLGNQLGNTGELFF. The CDR3, as DNA: TGTGCCAGCAGCTTAGGGAACCAGCTAGGGAACACCGGGGAGCTGTTTTTT.

As regards this clone: Other nucleotide sequences in the sample specify the same CDR3. The chain uses TRBV4-3 and TRBJ2-2; D uncertain. This CDR3 region has 13 residues. Germline CDR1 LGHNA, CDR2 YSLEER. The V end was cut by 0 bases, the J end by 4 bases, with 3 bases between. The CDR3 DNA reads TGCGCCAGCAGCCAAGACGGCACCGGGGAGCTGTTTTTT. Amino acids: CASSQDGTGELFF.

This clone has a handful of counts. The V and J genes are TRBV12-2 and TRBJ1-3; no DNA check was done on the table's D call, TRBD1. TRBV12-2 is described as a pseudogene. The CDR3 spans 24 residues. CDR3 loop: CASRFPVSPGAGDLSFLSGNTIYF. CDR3 sequence (DNA): TGTGCAAGTCGCTTCCCAGTATCTCCTGGGGCAGGGGACCTATCGTTTCTCTCTGGAAACACCATATATTTT.

V and J are TRBV5-4 and TRBJ2-7; weak D call: TRBD1 (6 bases). V was trimmed by 5 bases and J by 5 bases, leaving 14 bases between them. The length of the CDR3 is 13 residues. CDR1 and CDR2 from the germline V gene are SGHNT and YYREEE (reference sequence). The CDR3 nucleotides read TGTGCCAGCAGTTGGGCCAGGGGCCACGAGCAGTACTTC. It codes for CASSWARGHEQYF.

This chain joins TRBV6-6 and TRBJ2-1; the D is unclear. Trimming left V 2 bases short and J 7 bases short, with 6 bases between. Per the germline V gene, CDR1 is MNHNY and CDR2 is SVGAGI (reference sequence). The CDR3 has 12 amino acids. The CDR3 loop is CASSYVINEQFF. The CDR3, as DNA: TGTGCCAGCAGTTACGTTATAAATGAGCAGTTCTTC.

CDR3 DNA: TGTGCCAGCAGCTCGAGGTCCAAGGGACAGGGGGCGCACGGGGAGCTGTTTTTT. Translated, it gives CASSSRSKGQGAHGELFF. The J gene is TRBJ2-2, the V gene TRBV7-2; 12 bases map to TRBD1. This CDR3 spans 18 amino acids. V lost 4 bases, J lost 7 bases, and 13 bases stayed unmatched. CDR1 and CDR2 from the germline V gene are SGHTA and FQGNSA. Full variable domain (outside the CDR3, taken from reference TRBV7-2 and TRBJ2-2): GAGVSQSPSNKVTEKGKDVELRCDPISGHTALYWYRQSLGQGLEFLIYFQGNSAPDKSGLPSDRFSAERTGGSVSTLTIQRTQQEDSAVYLCASSSRSKGQGAHGELFFGEGSRLTVL.

This clone has more than one count but fewer than ten. The chain employs TRBV9 and TRBJ1-6, with D possibly being TRBD1 (5 bases). CDR1 is SGDLS and CDR2 is YYNGEE in the germline V gene. V dropped 3 bases and J dropped 9 bases, with 19 bases sitting between them. The CDR3 loop spans 16 amino acids. The CDR3 region has the DNA TGTGCCAGCAGCGAAGGCGGGAGGACATACGGTTCACCCCTCCACTTT. It translates to CASSEGGRTYGSPLHF.

This clone has more than one count but fewer than ten. V gene TRBV7-9 combines with J gene TRBJ1-3, with 7 bases that match TRBD1. The trim removed 3 bases at V and 0 bases at J, leaving 5 bases unmatched. Germline V gene sequence: CDR1 SEHNR, CDR2 FQNEAQ (reference sequence). The CDR3 contains 16 residues. The CDR3 region is CASSLTGIPSGNTIYF. The CDR3 bases are TGTGCCAGCAGCTTGACAGGGATCCCCTCTGGAAACACCATATATTTT.

In its sample, this clone was seen a few times. This chain joins TRBV5-6 and TRBJ1-2; D unclear. There are 15 residues in the CDR3. Germline assignment: CDR1 SGHDT and CDR2 YYEEEE. V lost 4 bases and J 1 base, leaving 14 bases between the germline ends. CDR3 nucleotide sequence: TGTGCCAGCAGCCTGGAATTTTTGGGTAACTATGGCTACACCTTC. As protein: CASSLEFLGNYGYTF.

This clone was seen a few times. The gene calls are TRBV7-9 and TRBJ2-3; maybe TRBD1 (5 bases). Germline V CDR1 and CDR2: SEHNR, FQNEAQ (reference sequence). The CDR3 runs to 14 residues. V was trimmed by 1 base and J by 2 bases, leaving 7 bases between them. Here the CDR3 DNA reads TGTGCCAGCAGCTTAGTACAGGCCACAGATACGCAGTATTTT. It encodes CASSLVQATDTQYF.

This clone was observed a handful of times. The chain has TRBV7-2 and TRBJ1-4, with a tentative D call TRBD1 (5 bases). The germline V and J ends were trimmed by 8 bases and 5 bases, with 15 bases remaining between them. The germline V gene has CDR1 SGHTA and CDR2 FQGNSA. The CDR3 spans 14 residues. The DNA for the CDR3 is TGTGCCAGCGGGAGGGGAGTGACCAATGAAAAACTGTTTTTT. Translation gives CASGRGVTNEKLFF.

The J gene is TRBJ1-3, the V gene TRBV7-9, with D unresolved. Germline V gene data show CDR1 as SEHNR and CDR2 as FQNEAQ (reference sequence). The V and J ends lost 2 bases and 0 bases respectively, with 5 bases between them. The CDR3 totals 14 residues. The CDR3 loop is CASSLTASGNTIYF. The CDR3 DNA is TGTGCCAGCAGCTTAACGGCCTCTGGAAACACCATATATTTT.